Listed here are 8 T cell receptor beta chains from one sample, sequenced in a study of T cell responses to AZD1222 COVID-19 vaccine. Clones were sequenced by immunoSEQ multiplex PCR, and TCRdb holds only the in-frame ones, with some missing. Seen here are under 150,000 clones, roughly nine tenths observed once, and the top ten hold about a tenth. The sequenced sample was peripheral blood, obtained 28 days after the second AZD1222 dose. These receptors all come from an adult who received the AZD1222 COVID-19 vaccine.

This chain connects TRBV9 to TRBJ2-3; 8 bases are a match to TRBD2. V shed 0 bases, J shed 3 bases, and the junction held 3 bases outside the gene matches. CDR1 is SGDLS, CDR2 YYNGEE, per germline. The CDR3 consists of 15 residues. Written as DNA, the CDR3 is TGTGCCAGCAGCGTAGAAGCGGGAGTAACAGATACGCAGTATTTT. It translates to CASSVEAGVTDTQYF.

This clone was recorded only once. The rearrangement uses TRBV5-4 and TRBJ2-1, with D possibly matching TRBD2 (6 bases). V lost 0 bases and J 7 bases, leaving 14 bases between the germline ends. The CDR3 runs 15 residues. The V gene's germline CDR1 is SGHNT and CDR2 YYREEE (reference sequence). Here the CDR3 reads CASSLATGGINEQFF. The DNA for the CDR3 is TGTGCCAGCAGCTTGGCCACTGGGGGGATTAATGAGCAGTTCTTC.

This rearrangement joins TRBV19 to TRBJ1-2, with D possibly TRBD1 on 5 matching bases. CDR1 is LNHDA and CDR2 is SQIVND in the germline V gene (reference sequence). The CDR3 runs to 13 residues. V was trimmed by 8 bases and J by 6 bases, leaving 16 bases between them. CDR3 sequence reads: CASLDSQGHGYTF. CDR3 coding DNA: TGTGCCAGTCTGGACTCGCAGGGCCATGGCTACACCTTC.

The rearrangement joins TRBV9 to TRBJ1-2, with 7 bases fitting TRBD1. This CDR3 comprises 15 residues. Germline-derived CDR1 and CDR2 are SGDLS and YYNGEE. The trim removed 3 bases at V and 1 base at J, leaving 6 bases unmatched. This chain's CDR3 is CASSAGGTVNYGYTF. The CDR3, as DNA: TGTGCCAGCAGCGCGGGAGGGACAGTTAACTATGGCTACACCTTC.

The J gene is TRBJ2-2, the V gene TRBV6-5, with D possibly being TRBD1 (5 bases). Trimming pared 6 bases from V and 4 bases from J, leaving 15 bases between. Germline CDR1 reads MNHEY; CDR2 reads SVGAGI. The CDR3 consists of 15 residues. This chain's CDR3 is CASRYRKRGTGELFF. The CDR3 DNA reads as TGTGCCAGCAGATATCGAAAAAGGGGCACCGGGGAGCTGTTTTTT.

The chain couples TRBV7-2 to TRBJ1-2; TRBD1 aligns across 9 bases. Germline-derived CDR1 and CDR2 are SGHTA and FQGNSA. The CDR3 extends over 19 amino acids. Unmatched junction bases numbered 22, after V lost 5 bases and J lost 6 bases. The CDR3 DNA sequence: TGTGCCAGCAGCCTACCCCCCACCGGCGGTATCACAGGGGGCAATGGCTACACCTTC. Translated, it gives CASSLPPTGGITGGNGYTF.

Worth noting for this clone: At one boundary the junction diverges from the germline segment, which might be a read error. The chain combines TRBV29-1 with TRBJ1-1, with unresolved D. CDR1 is SQVTM, CDR2 ANQGSEA, per germline. This CDR3 is 12 amino acids long. Written as DNA, the CDR3 is TGCAGCGTTGAAGCCGTGAATACTGAAGCTTTCTTT. Residues: CSVEAVNTEAFF.

The genes are TRBV4-3 and TRBJ1-2; TRBD1 is a possible D gene (6 bases). The CDR3 runs 17 residues. Trimming pared 0 bases from V and 1 base from J, leaving 15 bases between. Germline V CDR1 and CDR2: LGHNA, YSLEER. The CDR3 coding sequence is TGCGCCAGCAGCCAAGAAGGGGGACGAGGGAATAACTATGGCTACACCTTC. This sequence encodes CASSQEGGRGNNYGYTF.